This record covers a single TCR beta chain. Its antigen is not identified. The data are from a study of cytomegalovirus exposure and HLA in healthy donors. Amplification used 60 Vbeta primers and 13 Jbeta primers. Libraries were prepared by immunoSEQ multiplex PCR; TCRdb keeps only in-frame clonotypes and omits some of them. The sample has about 210,000 clones, over 70% seen once; the top ten hold 1.7%. CDR3 length: 14 amino acids. Looked up from germline, CDR1 is SGDLS and CDR2 is YYNGEE. The V end was cut by 1 base, the J end by 6 bases, with 12 bases between. Findings and caveats of the study: The study listed some 160 cytomegalovirus-associated TCR beta chains.

This TCR came from a man aged 35 to 55 in good health and CMV-seropositive. V is TRBV9 and J is TRBJ2-3; D gene unclear. The sequenced material came from PBMCs. DNA of the CDR3: TGTGCCAGCAGCGTATCGAACTCCGCGGATACGCAGTATTTT. Translating gives CASSVSNSADTQYF.